This T cell receptor (beta chain) was obtained from a study of monozygotic twins with inflammatory bowel disease. As to this clonotype: Antigen: not known.

Template switching was used to attach UMIs, which incorporated a 6-nucleotide sample barcode. TCRdb re-called the 5' RACE reads and gives one entry per CDR3 protein, without DNA. The table lists approximately 150,000 distinct CDR3 sequences. Study outcomes and limitations: With inverse Simpson as the measure, TCRbeta diversity was lower in IBD patients than in healthy co-twins. It was not supported that a single strong signal or clonotype was associated with IBD. Reduced clonotype sharing with other individuals was observed in IBD patients relative to healthy twins, especially with disease activity.

This clonotype originated in a human donor with ulcerative colitis or Crohn's disease, or a healthy co-twin of an affected twin (not recorded which). Sequenced material: blood.

The CDR3 spells CSAIGALSYNEQFF. This chain joins TRBV20-1 and TRBJ2-1; TCRdb selects TRBD2, and the lack of DNA leaves this call unchecked. This CDR3 has 14 amino acids. Looked up from germline, CDR1 is DFQATT and CDR2 is SNEGSKA (reference sequence).